These 18 T cell receptor beta chains were sequenced from one sample in a study of blood T cell repertoires in COVID-19. Assay: immunoSEQ multiplex PCR; the TCRdb copy retains only in-frame clones and omits some. The sample shows approximately 120,000 clones, about four fifths of them seen only once. The sample consisted of PBMCs or T cells enriched from blood (not recorded which). These receptor sequences come from a man aged 30 to 45 who had recovered from COVID-19.

This clone was detected a few times. This chain joins TRBV7-9 and TRBJ1-1; D unresolved. CDR1 and CDR2 from the germline V gene are SEHNR and FQNEAQ (reference sequence). This CDR3 spans 14 amino acids. Trimming stripped 1 base from V and 0 bases from J, with 6 bases between. CDR3 nucleotide sequence: TGTGCCAGCAGCTTAGGACATTTGAACACTGAAGCTTTCTTT. This gives the protein CASSLGHLNTEAFF.

The CDR3 is CASSLAAVGKGFGNTIYF. The DNA of the CDR3 is TGCGCCAGCAGCTTGGCGGCTGTGGGTAAGGGGTTCGGAAACACCATATATTTT. The genes are TRBV5-1 and TRBJ1-3; perhaps TRBD1 as D (5 bases). V dropped 0 bases and J dropped 4 bases, with 20 bases sitting between them. CDR3 length equals 18 residues. In germline, CDR1 is SGHRS, CDR2 YFSETQ. Together with reference TRBV5-1 and TRBJ1-3, the CDR3 gives the full variable domain: KAGVTQTPRYLIKTRGQQVTLSCSPISGHRSVSWYQQTPGQGLQFLFEYFSETQRNKGNFPGRFSGRQFSNSRSEMNVSTLELGDSALYLCASSLAAVGKGFGNTIYFGEGSWLTVV.

The rearrangement uses TRBV7-9 and TRBJ2-7; a possible D gene is TRBD1 (6 bases). V gave up 5 bases and J gave up 2 bases, with 10 bases separating them. Germline V gene lookup returns CDR1 SEHNR and CDR2 FQNEAQ (reference sequence). This CDR3 has 13 residues. The CDR3 DNA sequence: TGTGCCAGCAGCCTGACAGGAGCCTACGAGCAGTACTTC. Its protein is CASSLTGAYEQYF.

V is TRBV5-1 and J is TRBJ1-4; the D gene is possibly TRBD1 (6 bases). The CDR3 is 13 amino acids. Germline V gene lookup returns CDR1 SGHRS and CDR2 YFSETQ. V dropped 4 bases and J dropped 4 bases, with 8 bases sitting between them. The CDR3 DNA reads TGCGCCAGCAGCCGGACAGATAATGAAAAACTGTTTTTT. Translation gives CASSRTDNEKLFF.

This clone came up a few times. This chain connects TRBV7-9 to TRBJ1-2, with D possibly being TRBD1 (5 bases). Deletions cut 3 bases from V and 3 bases from J, with 8 bases between. In germline, CDR1 is SEHNR, CDR2 FQNEAQ (reference sequence). The CDR3 spans 13 residues. The CDR3 loop reads CASSLGQDYGYTF. The CDR3 DNA reads as TGTGCCAGCAGCTTGGGGCAGGACTATGGCTACACCTTC. Full variable domain (missing parts from reference TRBV7-9 and TRBJ1-2): DTGVSQNPRHKITKRGQNVTFRCDPISEHNRLYWYRQTLGQGPEFLTYFQNEAQLEKSRLLSDRFSAERPKGSFSTLEIQRTEQGDSAMYLCASSLGQDYGYTFGSGTRLTVV.

V gene TRBV7-6 combines with J gene TRBJ2-6; 7 nucleotides align to TRBD1. Per germline, CDR1 SGHVS and CDR2 FNYEAQ. This CDR3 is built from 18 residues. Unmatched junction bases numbered 7, after V lost 2 bases and J lost 0 bases. The CDR3 protein is CASSLKGQSSSGANVLTF. CDR3 DNA sequence: TGTGCCAGCAGCTTAAAGGGACAGAGCAGCTCTGGGGCCAACGTCCTGACTTTC.

This rearrangement joins TRBV19 to TRBJ2-1; D possibly corresponds to TRBD1 (5 bases). CDR1 is LNHDA, CDR2 SQIVND, per germline (reference sequence). The CDR3 extends over 14 amino acids. Trimming removed 6 bases at V and 0 bases at J, with 9 bases between. CDR3 residues: CASSRQGSYNEQFF. CDR3 in DNA: TGTGCCAGTAGCCGTCAGGGCTCCTACAATGAGCAGTTCTTC.

The genes are TRBV9 and TRBJ2-1; 9 positions match TRBD2. J was trimmed by 4 bases and V by 3 bases; bases with no gene match: 5. The CDR3 is 15 residues long. Germline CDR1 reads SGDLS; CDR2 reads YYNGEE. CDR3 residues: CASSGAGGPYNEQFF. The CDR3, as DNA: TGTGCCAGCAGCGGTGCGGGGGGGCCTTACAATGAGCAGTTCTTC.

The rearrangement joins TRBV21-1 to TRBJ2-7; TRBD1 is the table's D call and was not checked against the DNA. TRBV21-1 is shown as a pseudogene. The CDR3 loop spans 11 amino acids. This CDR3 is CASSKGAEQYV. DNA for the CDR3: TGTGCCAGCAGCAAAGGGGCGGAGCAGTACGTC.

The chain links TRBV6-5 to TRBJ1-2; TRBD1 matches at 11 bases. There are 15 residues in the CDR3. V trimming: 7 bases; J trimming: 3 bases; junction bases outside the gene matches: 7. Germline CDR1 and CDR2: MNHEY and SVGAGI. CDR3 in amino acids: CASTRTGGADYGYTF. The CDR3, as DNA: TGTGCCAGCACCCGGACAGGGGGCGCGGACTATGGCTACACCTTC.

This clone was counted at least ten times. In the same sample, other DNA sequences code for this CDR3. The chain combines TRBV2 with TRBJ2-7; 7 bases match TRBD2. CDR1 and CDR2 (germline): SNHLY, FYNNEI. The CDR3 covers 14 residues. Trimming removed 6 bases from V and 3 bases from J; junction bases left unmatched: 8. The CDR3 bases are TGTGCCAGCAGCGTGCAGGGAGGGGACTACGAGCAGTACTTC. Its translation: CASSVQGGDYEQYF.

The rearrangement uses TRBV5-5 and TRBJ1-5; D unresolved. Trimming stripped 4 bases from V and 9 bases from J, with 11 bases between. There are 12 residues in the CDR3. From germline, CDR1 is SGHKS and CDR2 YYEKEE (reference sequence). The CDR3 sequence: CASSTEGPPQHF. The CDR3 nucleotides read TGTGCCAGCAGCACCGAGGGCCCGCCCCAGCATTTT.

The chain links TRBV5-1 to TRBJ1-5; 9 bases fit TRBD1. Per the germline V gene, CDR1 is SGHRS and CDR2 is YFSETQ. The CDR3 has 14 amino acids. Trimming took 1 base from V and 5 from J; bases not matched to a gene: 1. The CDR3 DNA sequence: TGCGCCAGCAGCTTGACAGGGGGCCATCAGCCCCAGCATTTT. Residues: CASSLTGGHQPQHF.

This chain joins TRBV19 and TRBJ1-2; no reliable D call. This CDR3 is 13 amino acids long. Deletions cut 1 base from V and 1 base from J, with 4 bases between. The germline CDR1 and CDR2 sequences are LNHDA and SQIVND (reference sequence). The CDR3 DNA reads TGTGCCAGTAGTATAGGAGTTAACTATGGCTACACCTTC. This encodes CASSIGVNYGYTF.

This clone was detected only a few times. This chain connects TRBV5-4 to TRBJ2-5; a weak D match, TRBD2 (6 bases). Per germline, CDR1 SGHNT and CDR2 YYREEE (reference sequence). The V and J ends lost 6 bases and 3 bases respectively, with 9 bases between them. CDR3 length: 12 amino acids. Here the CDR3 reads CASNRREETQYF. The CDR3 coding sequence is TGTGCCAGCAACCGGAGGGAAGAGACCCAGTACTTC.

This sequence joins TRBV24-1 and TRBJ2-1, with TRBD1 matching over 8 bases. This CDR3 is built from 17 residues. J gave up 4 bases and V 1 base, and 8 bases lay outside the gene matches. CDR1 is KGHDR and CDR2 is SFDVKD in the germline V gene. The CDR3 loop is CATSDFPGQEIYNEQFF. The CDR3 nucleotides read TGTGCCACCAGTGATTTTCCGGGACAGGAGATATACAATGAGCAGTTCTTC.

In its sample, this clone was seen a few times. The rearrangement uses TRBV6-1 and TRBJ1-5; D may be TRBD1 (5 bases). The CDR3 runs 17 residues. The germline gives CDR1 MNHNS, CDR2 SASEGT. The V end lost 0 bases, the J end lost 5 bases, and 17 bases lay between the germline ends. The CDR3 coding sequence is TGTGCCAGCAGTGAAGCAGGGGCACTATACCTCCATCAGCCCCAGCATTTT. This codes for CASSEAGALYLHQPQHF.

The rearrangement uses TRBV6-5 and TRBJ2-1; tentatively, D is TRBD1 (5 bases). In germline, CDR1 is MNHEY, CDR2 SVGAGI. CDR3 size: 14 residues. The V gene lost 4 bases and the J gene lost 6 bases, with 13 bases spanning the gap. Here the CDR3 reads CASSSSGFVNEQFF. The CDR3 nucleotides read TGTGCCAGCAGTTCATCAGGGTTTGTCAATGAGCAGTTCTTC.